The clone carrying this T cell receptor beta chain was seen at least ten times. The data originate from a study of patients and donors after allogeneic stem cell transplantation. TCRdb ran MiXCR on the RT-PCR reads and lists one entry per CDR3 protein. The profile shows 920,000 or so distinct CDR3 sequences, roughly 18% of them singletons. Material for sequencing was blood, either unsorted or a sorted T cell fraction (not recorded which). The receptor was derived from a human donor who was either an allogeneic HSCT recipient or a stem cell or donor lymphocyte infusion donor (not recorded which). It is not recorded whose cells these are; they may come from a transplant donor.

CDR3: CASSLQGGDGYNEQFF. The CDR3 region has the DNA TGTGCCAGCAGCCTTCAAGGGGGAGATGGGTACAATGAGCAGTTCTTC. V gene TRBV12-3 or TRBV12-4 combines with J gene TRBJ2-1, with D tentatively TRBD1 (6 bases). The ends were cut back, 6 bases at V and 4 bases at J, with 19 bases in the middle. CDR3 length: 16 residues.